This is a list of T cell receptor beta chains from one sample in a study of T-cell reconstitution after alpha-beta-depleted transplantation in children. In TCRdb, the PCR reads were re-called with MiXCR into one record per CDR3 protein. The repertoire holds about 180,000 distinct CDR3 sequences, with over 8.5% as singletons. Sequencing was performed on PBMCs, taken before TCRalphabeta/CD19-depleted stem cell transplant. Receptor source: a boy younger than 10 with acute myeloid leukemia, due to receive a stem cell transplant. The CDR3 runs from the conserved cysteine through the conserved F or W. The D gene is left open where the match is weak. The size entry gives once, few or many counts, or a class when the clone is expanded.

TRBJ2-1 | TRBV27 | many | - | TGTGCCAGCAGTTTACACCTAGGGGAAATCTACAATGAGCAGTTCTTC | CASSLHLGEIYNEQFF
TRBJ2-7 | TRBV6-2/TRBV6-3 | many | TRBD2 | TGTGCCAGCAGTTACTCTGGGACTAGTGACTACGAGCAGTACTTC | CASSYSGTSDYEQYF
TRBJ2-1 | TRBV5-1 | many | TRBD2 | TGCGCCAGCAGCGTCGGGACTAGCGGGAGCTACAATGAGCAGTTCTTC | CASSVGTSGSYNEQFF
TRBJ2-3 | TRBV7-2 | many | TRBD1 | TGTGCCAGCAGTTTTCCCGACGACAGGGTGCCGTCCAATGCGCAGTATTTT | CASSFPDDRVPSNAQYF
TRBJ2-3 | TRBV3-1 | many | TRBD2 | TGTGCCAGCAGCCAAGAGAGGCGAGCGGGGGGCGGGGATACGCAGTATTTT | CASSQERRAGGGDTQYF
TRBJ2-1 | TRBV2 | many | - | TGTGCCAGCCCCCGCGCCGGCGGGATATACAATGAGCAGTTCTTC | CASPRAGGIYNEQFF
TRBJ2-1 | TRBV7-1 | many | TRBD2 | TGTGCCAGCAGCTCAAGGGACATAGCGGGGGGGCCGGGTATCTCCCCTAGATGGGGAGATGAGCAGTTCTTC | CASSSRDIAGGPGISPRWGDEQFF
TRBJ2-3 | TRBV7-2 | once | TRBD2 | TGTGCCAGCAGCTTAGGGGTTAGCGGGGCGGGTGATACGCAGTATTTT | CASSLGVSGAGDTQYF
TRBJ2-2 | TRBV5-1 | many | TRBD2 | TGCGCCAGCAGCTTGTTAGCGGGGAAAGCCGGGGAGCTGTTTTTT | CASSLLAGKAGELFF
TRBJ2-6 | TRBV2 | many | TRBD1 | TGTGCCAGCAGCGGACAGGGGGCGCAGGGGGCCAACGTCCTGACTTTC | CASSGQGAQGANVLTF
TRBJ2-7 | TRBV9 | many | - | TGTGCCAGCAGCCCCCGGGCGGAGGGGGGCGAGCAGTACTTC | CASSPRAEGGEQYF